These 11 T cell receptor beta chains share one sample of origin, sequenced in a study of CD8+ T cells in alopecia areata. Treatment of the sample: oral pan-JAK inhibitor, 5-10 mg twice daily. Extracted RNA was reverse transcribed, and the resulting cDNA served as sequencing template. TCRdb's table, derived via immunoSEQ multiplex PCR, lists solely in-frame clones and lacks some. The sample has about 190,000 clones; 50% to 60% are singletons. Here the sequenced sample was CD4+ T cells sorted from blood, taken at week 4, from a patient treated with tofacitinib. The receptors here all came from a human donor with alopecia areata.

J is TRBJ1-5 and V is TRBV27; D unclear. CDR3 size: 13 residues. Germline loops: CDR1 MNHEY, CDR2 SMNVEV (reference sequence). The ends were cut back, 8 bases at V and 6 bases at J, with 14 bases in the middle. The CDR3 bases are TGTGCCAGCGCCTCCGAACGGAGTCAGCCCCAGCATTTT. It encodes CASASERSQPQHF.

The chain uses TRBV9 and TRBJ1-5; tentative D call: TRBD1 (6 bases). The CDR3 contains 16 residues. From germline, CDR1 is SGDLS and CDR2 YYNGEE. Trimming left V 6 bases short and J 2 bases short, with 18 bases between. DNA for the CDR3: TGTGCCAGCACCTATGAACAGGGAGAAGGCAATCAGCCCCAGCATTTT. This sequence encodes CASTYEQGEGNQPQHF.

The chain joins TRBV4-1 to TRBJ2-7, with D perhaps TRBD1 or TRBD2 (5 bases each). Trimming took 1 base from V and 2 from J, leaving 15 bases between them. Germline V gene sequence: CDR1 MGHRA, CDR2 YSYEKL. This CDR3 has 16 residues. CDR3 region: CASSQVGLGGTYEQYF. Here the CDR3 DNA reads TGCGCCAGCAGCCAAGTCGGGCTTGGGGGAACCTACGAGCAGTACTTC.

This sequence joins TRBV29-1 and TRBJ2-5; D is undetermined. The CDR3 consists of 10 residues. The germline CDR1 and CDR2 sequences are SQVTM and ANQGSEA. Trimming pared 4 bases from V and 7 bases from J, leaving 7 bases between. Here the CDR3 reads CSVGSGTQYF. The CDR3, as DNA: TGCAGCGTTGGATCTGGGACCCAGTACTTC.

The chain couples TRBV29-1 to TRBJ2-1, with D hard to call. The CDR3 contains 14 residues. Trimming pared 3 bases from V and 0 bases from J, leaving 9 bases between. Germline assignment: CDR1 SQVTM and CDR2 ANQGSEA. The DNA of the CDR3 is TGCAGCGTTGAGTTGACAAGCTCCTACAATGAGCAGTTCTTC. It translates to CSVELTSSYNEQFF.

The gene calls are TRBV5-1 and TRBJ1-2; D gene ambiguous. Trimming removed 4 bases at V and 3 bases at J, with 10 bases between. Germline CDR1 SGHRS, CDR2 YFSETQ. The CDR3 runs 13 residues. CDR3 DNA: TGCGCCAGCAGCCCCGACGGCGACTATGGCTACACCTTC. This translates into CASSPDGDYGYTF.

This clone was counted between two and nine times. The J gene is TRBJ1-2, the V gene TRBV30; D is ambiguous. The V and J ends lost 4 bases and 4 bases respectively, with 10 bases between them. The V gene's germline CDR1 is GTSNPN and CDR2 SVGIG (reference sequence). CDR3 length equals 12 residues. The CDR3 loop is CAWNGGSYGYTF. DNA of the CDR3: TGTGCCTGGAACGGAGGCAGCTATGGCTACACCTTC.

The chain couples TRBV5-1 to TRBJ2-5, with D unclear. V was cut by 0 bases and J by 0 bases, with 6 bases left in between. Germline CDR1 SGHRS, CDR2 YFSETQ. This CDR3 spans 14 amino acids. The CDR3 bases are TGCGCCAGCAGCTTGGGGCCGTACCAAGAGACCCAGTACTTC. This gives the protein CASSLGPYQETQYF. The entire variable domain, with the rest obtained from reference TRBV5-1 and TRBJ2-5, is as follows: KAGVTQTPRYLIKTRGQQVTLSCSPISGHRSVSWYQQTPGQGLQFLFEYFSETQRNKGNFPGRFSGRQFSNSRSEMNVSTLELGDSALYLCASSLGPYQETQYFGPGTRLLVL.

The chain is built from TRBV7-6 and TRBJ1-4, with 9 nucleotides matching TRBD1. V lost 2 bases, J lost 11 bases, and 12 bases stayed unmatched. The CDR3 has 16 residues. Germline V gene data show CDR1 as SGHVS and CDR2 as FNYEAQ. The CDR3 DNA sequence: TGTGCCAGCAGCTTAAATCCGGGGACAGGGACTGCGAAACTGTTTTTT. Translation: CASSLNPGTGTAKLFF.

Comment on this clone: A single base separates this from a much larger clone, so it may be a read error. The chain carries TRBV5-6 and TRBJ2-5; D remains ambiguous. Germline CDR1 and CDR2: SGHDT and YYEEEE. Trimming took off 1 base at V and 2 bases at J, with 0 bases between the two ends. The CDR3 runs 11 residues. The CDR3 region has the DNA TGTGCCAGCAGCTTGCAAGAGACCCAGTACTTC. Its translation is CASSLQETQYF.

V is TRBV29-1 and J is TRBJ2-3; TRBD2 aligns across 13 bases. The J segment lost 3 bases and the V segment lost 7 bases, leaving 16 bases of the junction unmatched. Germline CDR1 is SQVTM and CDR2 is ANQGSEA. The CDR3 spans 18 residues. Here the CDR3 reads CSAGGTSGTVGGTDTQYF. The CDR3 DNA is TGCAGCGCGGGCGGGACTAGCGGGACGGTAGGGGGGACAGATACGCAGTATTTT.